The present TCR beta chain was sequenced within a study of vaccination and CD4 T cells after COVID-19. The overall study: Everyone enrolled got two doses of BNT162b2 or mRNA-1273 vaccine. Researchers treated control cultures with a CEFX pool, an HIV-1 Nef pool, or no peptide. Study results and caveats: Median reactive clonotypes, those recognizing SARS-CoV-2, rose from 21 to 38, not significantly.

Sequenced with the Oncomine TCR Beta short-read assay was DNA taken from cultured CD4+ T cells. TCRdb re-analysed the PCR reads in MiXCR, keeping a single row per CDR3 protein. The data hold 10,000 to 13,000 distinct CDR3 sequences, with about 41% observed a single time. The CDR3 is 15 residues long. CDR1 SGHAT and CDR2 FQDESV come from the germline V gene (reference sequence). V trimming: 5 bases; J trimming: 2 bases; junction bases outside the gene matches: 7. Treatment denoted: approximately 10-day PBMC culture with coronavirus spike peptide pools or control peptides (ViraFEST assay). As regards this clonotype: Its antigen is still unknown.

The sequence was collected from a human donor who had recovered from COVID-19. The material sequenced was CD4+ T cells from blood, cultured in vitro, taken after SARS-CoV-2 vaccination. The chain recombines TRBV11-1 with TRBJ2-7, with TRBD1 matching 9 bases. CDR3 region: CASSIDRGSPYEQYF. The CDR3 DNA reads TGTGCCAGCAGCATTGACAGGGGGTCCCCCTACGAGCAGTACTTC.